These 28 T cell receptor beta chains were sequenced from one sample in a study of shared clonotypes between healthy human individuals. The method was immunoSEQ multiplex PCR; TCRdb's version includes in-frame clones alone and lacks a portion of them. The table shows 1,100,000 or so clones, with around 82% occurring only once. Source material: memory CD4+ T cells from PBMCs. Subset of the sample: CD45RA-negative fraction. The receptors come from a man younger than 35 in good health. Some clones in this sample may be carry-over from other donors' samples.

This clone came up a few times. The chain uses TRBV29-1 and TRBJ2-7, with a tentative D call TRBD1 (6 bases). Germline V CDR1 and CDR2: SQVTM, ANQGSEA. Trimming took 4 bases from V and 5 from J, leaving 15 bases between them. This CDR3 region has 13 residues. In DNA form, the CDR3 reads TGCAGCGTTGGCTGGACAGTTCGCGACGAGCAGTACTTC. This codes for CSVGWTVRDEQYF.

This chain joins TRBV10-3 and TRBJ1-1, with 8 positions matching TRBD1. The CDR3 is made up of 14 amino acids. Per the germline V gene, CDR1 is ENHRY and CDR2 is SYGVKD. The V and J ends lost 5 bases and 6 bases, in that order; junction bases with no gene match: 8. CDR3 sequence reads: CAISLTGADAEAFF. CDR3 DNA: TGTGCCATCAGTTTGACAGGGGCGGATGCTGAAGCTTTCTTT.

The V call is TRBV4-1, the J call TRBJ1-2, with TRBD1 matching over 8 bases. Per germline, CDR1 MGHRA and CDR2 YSYEKL. The J segment lost 6 bases and the V segment lost 4 bases, leaving 10 bases of the junction unmatched. CDR3 length: 15 amino acids. The CDR3 loop reads CASSRAGGRVDGYTF. CDR3 nucleotide sequence: TGCGCCAGCAGCCGCGCAGGGGGCAGGGTCGATGGCTACACCTTC.

The chain joins TRBV10-3 to TRBJ1-3; no firm D call. The germline CDR1 and CDR2 sequences are ENHRY and SYGVKD. The CDR3 contains 15 residues. The V and J ends lost 3 bases and 4 bases respectively, with 13 bases between them. The CDR3 sequence is CAISDPFAYGNTIYF. As DNA, the CDR3 is TGTGCCATCAGTGATCCCTTCGCTTACGGAAACACCATATATTTT.

The CDR3 DNA follows: TGCAGCGTTGAAGTCCGGACAGGGGGGAGTCCTAATGAAAAACTGTTTTTT. Its translation is CSVEVRTGGSPNEKLFF. V gene TRBV29-1 combines with J gene TRBJ1-4; 10 bases are a match to TRBD1. The V segment lost 1 base and the J segment 3 bases; nucleotides outside the gene matches: 8. CDR3 size: 17 residues. Germline assignment: CDR1 SQVTM and CDR2 ANQGSEA.

This clone appeared once. Other nucleotide sequences from this sample produce the same CDR3. V and J are TRBV7-9 and TRBJ2-5; no firm D call. The CDR3 extends over 14 amino acids. Germline CDR1 reads SEHNR; CDR2 reads FQNEAQ (reference sequence). The germline V and J ends were trimmed by 5 bases and 2 bases, with 12 bases remaining between them. CDR3 region: CASSLRTAQETQYF. The DNA of the CDR3 is TGTGCCAGCAGCCTAAGGACGGCACAAGAGACCCAGTACTTC. The full variable domain, with the rest looked up from reference TRBV7-9 and TRBJ2-5, is DTGVSQNPRHKITKRGQNVTFRCDPISEHNRLYWYRQTLGQGPEFLTYFQNEAQLEKSRLLSDRFSAERPKGSFSTLEIQRTEQGDSAMYLCASSLRTAQETQYFGPGTRLLVL.

The J gene is TRBJ2-1, the V gene TRBV9; D perhaps matches TRBD2 (5 bases). Looked up from germline, CDR1 is SGDLS and CDR2 is YYNGEE. This CDR3 has 13 amino acids. V was trimmed by 4 bases and J by 3 bases, leaving 8 bases between them. Here the CDR3 DNA reads TGTGCCAGCAGCCTTACTAGCTACAATGAGCAGTTCTTC. It encodes CASSLTSYNEQFF.

This clone was seen repeatedly, ten times or more. The chain combines TRBV28 with TRBJ1-4; TRBD1 matches 10 bases. The CDR3 is made up of 16 amino acids. V shed 5 bases, J shed 5 bases, and the junction held 8 bases outside the gene matches. From germline, CDR1 is MDHEN and CDR2 SYDVKM. The DNA of the CDR3 is TGTGCCAGCAGTGCCTGGGACAGGGGACGAAATGAAAAACTGTTTTTT. Protein: CASSAWDRGRNEKLFF. Using reference TRBV28 and TRBJ1-4 for the parts outside the CDR3, the full variable domain is DVKVTQSSRYLVKRTGEKVFLECVQDMDHENMFWYRQDPGLGLRLIYFSYDVKMKEKGDIPEGYSVSREKKERFSLILESASTNQTSMYLCASSAWDRGRNEKLFFGSGTQLSVL.

The CDR3 protein is CAISEPTRHGNEQFF. The CDR3 nucleotides are TGTGCCATCAGTGAGCCGACCCGACACGGCAATGAGCAGTTCTTC. The chain uses TRBV10-3 and TRBJ2-1; D gene ambiguous. Germline V CDR1 and CDR2: ENHRY, SYGVKD. The CDR3 is 15 residues long. Trimming removed 2 bases from V and 6 bases from J, with 14 bases in between.

Notes on this clone: This may stem from a read error, because a much larger clone lies one nucleotide away. This sample includes further DNA sequences coding for the same CDR3. V usage is TRBV5-5 and J usage is TRBJ2-7, with D uncertain. Trimming shortened V by 4 bases and J by 0 bases, and 5 bases separated the two germline ends. CDR1 and CDR2 (germline): SGHKS, YYEKEE (reference sequence). CDR3 length: 12 residues. CDR3 region: CASSPSSYEQYF. Here the CDR3 DNA reads TGTGCCAGCAGCCCGAGCTCCTACGAGCAGTACTTC.

The chain has TRBV6-1 and TRBJ2-5; D may be TRBD1 (5 bases). CDR1 MNHNS and CDR2 SASEGT come from the germline V gene. The CDR3 is made up of 13 amino acids. The V end was cut by 7 bases, the J end by 5 bases, with 14 bases between. The CDR3 nucleotides are TGTGCCAGCACTGGACATTTGAGGGAGACCCAGTACTTC. Amino acids: CASTGHLRETQYF.

The V call is TRBV5-1, the J call TRBJ2-5, with D possibly being TRBD1 (6 bases). The CDR3 has 16 amino acids. Trimming removed 4 bases at V and 2 bases at J, with 18 bases between. Germline CDR1 is SGHRS and CDR2 is YFSETQ. CDR3 sequence: CASSLSPGELQETQYF. CDR3 sequence (DNA): TGCGCCAGCAGCCTCTCACCAGGGGAACTACAAGAGACCCAGTACTTC.

The gene calls are TRBV5-1 and TRBJ2-7; D is undetermined. CDR1 and CDR2 (germline): SGHRS, YFSETQ. The CDR3 has 14 amino acids. Trimming cost V 2 bases and J 1 base, with 10 bases left between them. DNA for the CDR3: TGCGCCAGCAGCTTCACGGGCCGGTCCTACGAGCAGTACTTC. Translating gives CASSFTGRSYEQYF. Variable domain in full (rest from reference TRBV5-1 and TRBJ2-7): KAGVTQTPRYLIKTRGQQVTLSCSPISGHRSVSWYQQTPGQGLQFLFEYFSETQRNKGNFPGRFSGRQFSNSRSEMNVSTLELGDSALYLCASSFTGRSYEQYFGPGTRLTVT.

J is TRBJ2-1 and V is TRBV4-3, with D possibly TRBD2 on 6 matching bases. V lost 0 bases, J lost 9 bases, and 15 bases lay in between. The CDR3 loop spans 15 amino acids. The V gene's germline CDR1 is LGHNA and CDR2 YSLEER. The CDR3 protein is CASSQEFGGTGEQFF. The CDR3 bases are TGCGCCAGCAGCCAAGAATTCGGGGGAACGGGTGAGCAGTTCTTC.

About this clone itself: Given a far larger clone just one base away, this is likely a sequencing read error. This chain uses TRBV7-2 with TRBJ2-6; a possible D gene is TRBD1 (6 bases). From germline, CDR1 is SGHTA and CDR2 FQGNSA. The CDR3 spans 15 residues. Trimming removed 5 bases at V and 0 bases at J, with 8 bases between. CDR3 DNA sequence: TGTGCCAGCAGCCAAGGGGGCTCTGGGGCCAACGTCCTGACTTTC. Its translation: CASSQGGSGANVLTF.

V gene TRBV19 combines with J gene TRBJ1-5; 7 positions agree with TRBD1. The CDR3 has 16 amino acids. V shed 2 bases and J 2 bases; nucleotides not matched to a gene: 6. Germline V gene sequence: CDR1 LNHDA, CDR2 SQIVND (reference sequence). CDR3 sequence: CASSIRNRGRNQPQHF. DNA of the CDR3: TGTGCCAGTAGTATAAGGAACAGGGGACGCAATCAGCCCCAGCATTTT.

For this clone: Other DNA sequences of this sample code for an identical CDR3. The chain uses TRBV7-9 and TRBJ1-3; TRBD1 might be the D (6 bases). This CDR3 contains 14 residues. V was clipped by 0 bases and J by 4 bases, with 7 bases between them. Per germline, CDR1 SEHNR and CDR2 FQNEAQ (reference sequence). The CDR3 DNA sequence: TGTGCCAGCAGCTTAGCAGGGGGAGGAAACACCATATATTTT. Residues: CASSLAGGGNTIYF.

V is TRBV2 and J is TRBJ2-1; the D gene could be TRBD1 or TRBD2 (5 bases each). The germline gives CDR1 SNHLY, CDR2 FYNNEI. V was pared by 6 bases and J by 8 bases, with 26 bases between. This CDR3 has 17 residues. The CDR3 loop is CASRITDRDPYVDEQFF. The CDR3 DNA follows: TGTGCCAGCAGGATAACCGACCGGGACCCTTACGTCGATGAGCAGTTCTTC.

CDR3 in DNA: TGTGCCCTCCTGAGGAGCGGGCGCCCCTACAATGAGCAGTTCTTC. It is translated as CALLRSGRPYNEQFF. The chain joins TRBV7-9 to TRBJ2-1, with D possibly being TRBD2 (6 bases). CDR3 length: 15 amino acids. The germline V and J ends were trimmed by 11 bases and 2 bases, with 19 bases remaining between them. The germline gives CDR1 SEHNR, CDR2 FQNEAQ (reference sequence). Using reference TRBV7-9 and TRBJ2-1 for the parts outside the CDR3, the full variable domain is DTGVSQNPRHKITKRGQNVTFRCDPISEHNRLYWYRQTLGQGPEFLTYFQNEAQLEKSRLLSDRFSAERPKGSFSTLEIQRTEQGDSAMYLCALLRSGRPYNEQFFGPGTRLTVL.

The V gene is TRBV7-2, the J gene TRBJ2-7; possibly TRBD1 or TRBD2 for D (6 bases each). CDR3 length: 14 residues. Germline V CDR1 and CDR2: SGHTA, FQGNSA. Between the trimmed V and J ends, which lost 8 bases and 4 bases, there was a span of 18 bases. The CDR3 nucleotides read TGTGCCAGCTCATTTCTCCGGGGGCCGTACGAGCAGTACTTC. Translating gives CASSFLRGPYEQYF.

This chain links TRBV9 with TRBJ2-1, with 9 bases matching TRBD2. The CDR3 sequence is 14 residues long. With 2 bases clipped from V and 9 bases from J, the junction kept 6 bases outside the gene matches. Germline V gives CDR1 SGDLS, CDR2 YYNGEE. CDR3 loop: CASSVRREGVEQFF. CDR3 DNA: TGTGCCAGCAGCGTGAGGCGGGAGGGGGTTGAGCAGTTCTTC. The variable domain in full, completed from reference TRBV9 and TRBJ2-1, reads DSGVTQTPKHLITATGQRVTLRCSPRSGDLSVYWYQQSLDQGLQFLIQYYNGEERAKGNILERFSAQQFPDLHSELNLSSLELGDSALYFCASSVRREGVEQFFGPGTRLTVL.

The chain has TRBV11-2 and TRBJ2-7; D is uncertain. Germline CDR1 reads SGHAT; CDR2 reads FQNNGV. Between the trimmed V and J ends, which lost 0 bases and 2 bases, there was a span of 5 bases. This CDR3 is 13 amino acids long. CDR3 sequence reads: CASSLDSPYEQYF. DNA of the CDR3: TGTGCCAGCAGCTTAGATAGCCCCTACGAGCAGTACTTC. Combining the CDR3 with reference TRBV11-2 and TRBJ2-7 gives the whole variable domain EAGVAQSPRYKIIEKRQSVAFWCNPISGHATLYWYQQILGQGPKLLIQFQNNGVVDDSQLPKDRFSAERLKGVDSTLKIQPAKLEDSAVYLCASSLDSPYEQYFGPGTRLTVT.

The chain combines TRBV19 with TRBJ1-5; no firm D call. The length of the CDR3 is 13 residues. Trimming pared 7 bases from V and 3 bases from J, leaving 10 bases between. Germline assignment: CDR1 LNHDA and CDR2 SQIVND (reference sequence). CDR3 loop: CASNTLINQPQHF. In DNA, the CDR3 is TGTGCCAGTAACACCCTCATCAATCAGCCCCAGCATTTT.

This chain joins TRBV7-7 and TRBJ2-2, with a weak D call TRBD1 (5 bases). From germline, CDR1 is SSHAT and CDR2 FNYEAQ (reference sequence). The CDR3 runs 14 residues. V lost 5 bases and J 6 bases, leaving 13 bases between the germline ends. CDR3 loop: CASSDNRRPGELFF. CDR3 bases: TGTGCCAGCAGCGACAACAGGCGGCCCGGGGAGCTGTTTTTT.

The chain's CDR3 is CASSAFTSLTGELFF. For the CDR3, the DNA is TGTGCCAGCAGTGCGTTTACTAGTCTTACCGGGGAGCTGTTTTTT. The V gene is TRBV25-1, the J gene TRBJ2-2, with D perhaps TRBD2 (5 bases). CDR1 and CDR2 (germline): MGHDK, SYGVNS. V was trimmed by 4 bases and J by 5 bases, leaving 14 bases between them. This CDR3 contains 15 residues.

The chain is built from TRBV28 and TRBJ1-2, with D unclear. Trimming took off 6 bases at V and 0 bases at J, with 11 bases between the two ends. This CDR3 is built from 14 residues. CDR1 is MDHEN, CDR2 SYDVKM, per germline. The CDR3 reads CASSLHKANYGYTF. In nucleotides, the CDR3 is TGTGCCAGCAGCCTACATAAAGCTAACTATGGCTACACCTTC.

The chain combines TRBV4-3 with TRBJ1-4; TRBD1 matches 7 bases. The CDR3 consists of 15 residues. The germline V gene encodes CDR1 LGHNA and CDR2 YSLEER. V shed 4 bases, J shed 8 bases, and the junction held 10 bases outside the gene matches. CDR3 sequence (DNA): TGCGCCAGCAGCCGAGACAGGGATGGAGGGGAAAAACTGTTTTTT. Translating it yields CASSRDRDGGEKLFF.

The V gene is TRBV5-1, the J gene TRBJ2-5, with TRBD2 as a possible D gene (5 bases). The CDR3 totals 12 residues. Trimming cost V 4 bases and J 5 bases, with 9 bases left between them. Germline CDR1 reads SGHRS; CDR2 reads YFSETQ. In DNA form, the CDR3 reads TGCGCCAGCAGCGAGGGCTGGGAGACCCAGTACTTC. Its translation: CASSEGWETQYF.